This TCR beta chain derives from a study of cytomegalovirus exposure and HLA in healthy donors. Points from the study as a whole: Links to common viral pathogens appeared, in a later analysis, for several of the most significant clusters. After further analysis at a later stage, 16,951 TCR beta sequences were associated with HLA alleles at 0.05 false discovery rate. TCR beta chains numbering more than 150 were designated cytomegalovirus-associated.

This clone showed up just once. Its specificity is not known. With 60 Vbeta and 13 Jbeta primers, the PCR was carried out. Measured with immunoSEQ multiplex PCR; TCRdb has only the in-frame clones, and not every one. The table has more than 110,000 clones, 77% seen once. The CDR3 contains 14 residues. The germline CDR1 and CDR2 sequences are LNHDA and SQIVND (reference sequence). V lost 10 bases to trimming and J lost 5 bases; unmatched junction nucleotides: 11. Nominally healthy donors were sampled, though unrecorded immune exposures were likely. V is TRBV19 and J is TRBJ1-5, with TRBD1 identical over 7 bases. Material: PBMCs. The source is a male donor in good health and CMV-seronegative. In nucleotides, the CDR3 is TGTGCCACCCTTCCGTCCACAGGGGATCAGCCCCAGCATTTT. Translation: CATLPSTGDQPQHF.